Presented here are 22 T cell receptor beta chains from one specimen sequenced in a study of T-cell reconstitution after alpha-beta-depleted transplantation in children (dated by TCRdb to the mid-2010s). Library method: PCR. These reads were obtained on an Illumina HiSeq 2500. To normalize quantification of the TCRbeta repertoire, the TCR libraries were built with molecular barcoding that relied on unique molecular identifiers. TCRdb reworked the public reads: Q25 trimming with fastp, MiXCR clone assembly, productive beta chains retained. All rows with the same CDR3 protein become a single entry with the most common DNA and genes. The sample table lists 400,000 to 500,000 distinct CDR3 sequences, 11% of them with a count of one. The ten largest clones represent approximately 5% of the sample. The sample consisted of PBMCs from the stem cell graft donor, taken from the stem cell graft. These receptors were taken from a human donor who donated a stem cell graft to a child with acute myeloid leukemia.

This clonotype was observed at least ten times. This sequence joins TRBV7-8 and TRBJ1-2; 11 bases are shared with TRBD1. V was pared by 1 base and J by 7 bases, with 5 bases of the junction left unmatched. CDR1 and CDR2 (germline): SGHVS, FQNEAQ. The CDR3 is 15 amino acids. The CDR3 nucleotides read TGTGCCAGCAGCTTAGGGGGACAGGGGGGAATTGGCTACACCTTC. Its protein is CASSLGGQGGIGYTF.

The chain recombines TRBV20-1 with TRBJ2-2; 8 positions match TRBD2. The CDR3 length is 16 residues. From germline, CDR1 is DFQATT and CDR2 SNEGSKA (reference sequence). After removal of 2 bases from V and 3 bases from J, the junction contained 8 bases not matched to a gene. DNA for the CDR3: TGCAGTGCTAGATCCGTCCAGCGGGGGTACACCGGGGAGCTGTTTTTT. Protein product: CSARSVQRGYTGELFF.

This clonotype was counted only a few times. The chain carries TRBV20-1 and TRBJ2-1; 7 bases line up with TRBD2. This CDR3 comprises 15 residues. Germline V CDR1 and CDR2: DFQATT, SNEGSKA (reference sequence). Unmatched junction bases numbered 9, after V lost 5 bases and J lost 2 bases. CDR3 residues: CSALWSGTTYNEQFF. CDR3 coding DNA: TGCAGTGCTTTATGGAGCGGGACTACCTACAATGAGCAGTTCTTC.

This clonotype was found a few times. CDR3 bases: TGTGCCAGCAGCTTGGGACAGGTCGCCTACGAGCAGTACTTC. This encodes CASSLGQVAYEQYF. V usage is TRBV5-5 and J usage is TRBJ2-7, with D perhaps matching TRBD1 (6 bases). The V and J ends lost 0 bases and 2 bases respectively, with 9 bases between them. Looked up from germline, CDR1 is SGHKS and CDR2 is YYEKEE (reference sequence). The CDR3 runs 14 residues.

The chain combines TRBV7-2 with TRBJ1-3; perhaps TRBD1 as D (5 bases). V was cut by 4 bases and J by 1 base, with 14 bases left in between. This CDR3 has 16 residues. CDR1 and CDR2 from the germline V gene are SGHTA and FQGNSA. DNA for the CDR3: TGTGCCAGCAGCTCACAATTCGGGGCGTCTGGAAACACCATATATTTT. Translated: CASSSQFGASGNTIYF.

This clonotype was seen at least ten times. The rearrangement links TRBV20-1 to TRBJ2-5, with 14 bases matching TRBD2. The CDR3 consists of 18 residues. CDR1 is DFQATT, CDR2 SNEGSKA, per germline (reference sequence). J lost 5 bases, V lost 0 bases, and 11 bases had no gene match. In nucleotides, the CDR3 is TGCAGTGCTAGAGACACCTTCGGGACTAGCGGGAGACGGGAGACCCAGTACTTC. It encodes CSARDTFGTSGRRETQYF.

This rearrangement joins TRBV7-2 to TRBJ2-7; the D gene is possibly TRBD2 (7 bases). Germline CDR1 reads SGHTA; CDR2 reads FQGNSA. The CDR3 loop spans 14 amino acids. V gave up 9 bases and J gave up 1 base, with 16 bases separating them. DNA of the CDR3: TGTGCCAGGGTGCGGGGGCCAGTTTCCTACGAGCAGTACGTC. Translating it yields CARVRGPVSYEQYV.

This clonotype was observed many times. The rearrangement joins TRBV3-1 to TRBJ2-7; TRBD1 agrees at 7 bases. The CDR3 is 14 amino acids. Unmatched junction bases numbered 6, after V lost 4 bases and J lost 3 bases. Germline V gene data show CDR1 as LGHDT and CDR2 as YNNKEL (reference sequence). The DNA for the CDR3 is TGTGCCAGCAGCCGCCTGGGACAGAGCTACGAGCAGTACTTC. As protein: CASSRLGQSYEQYF.

The J gene is TRBJ2-5, the V gene TRBV7-2; TRBD1 matches 8 bases. Germline V gives CDR1 SGHTA, CDR2 FQGNSA. This CDR3 comprises 17 residues. The V and J ends lost 7 bases and 5 bases, in that order; junction bases with no gene match: 18. CDR3 nucleotide sequence: TGTGCCAGCAACAAGCCCGTGACAGGGGACAAAGCGGAGACCCAGTACTTC. It codes for CASNKPVTGDKAETQYF.

There are a few counts of this clonotype. The chain combines TRBV7-9 with TRBJ2-5, with D possibly matching TRBD1 (6 bases). The V gene's germline CDR1 is SEHNR and CDR2 FQNEAQ (reference sequence). The CDR3 totals 16 residues. The V gene lost 5 bases and the J gene lost 5 bases, with 21 bases spanning the gap. In DNA form, the CDR3 reads TGTGCCAGCAGCATTACCGGGACACTGGGCCGGGAGACCCAGTACTTC. Its protein product is CASSITGTLGRETQYF. The full variable domain, in which reference TRBV7-9 and TRBJ2-5 provide the parts outside the CDR3, is DTGVSQNPRHKITKRGQNVTFRCDPISEHNRLYWYRQTLGQGPEFLTYFQNEAQLEKSRLLSDRFSAERPKGSFSTLEIQRTEQGDSAMYLCASSITGTLGRETQYFGPGTRLLVL.

The chain couples TRBV5-6 to TRBJ1-6; the D gene is possibly TRBD1 (5 bases). V shed 1 base and J shed 10 bases, with 9 bases lying between them. CDR3 size: 13 residues. Germline lookup yields CDR1 SGHDT and CDR2 YYEEEE. CDR3 amino acids: CASSLSGTSPLHF. As DNA, the CDR3 is TGTGCCAGCAGCTTGTCCGGGACCTCACCCCTCCACTTT.

This clonotype appeared many times. This chain connects TRBV10-3 to TRBJ1-2; D possibly corresponds to TRBD1 (5 bases). The CDR3 totals 16 residues. V was pared by 2 bases and J by 2 bases, with 15 bases between. In germline, CDR1 is ENHRY, CDR2 SYGVKD. CDR3 loop: CAISELGGRDNYGYTF. The CDR3 DNA reads TGTGCCATCAGTGAGCTCGGTGGGAGGGACAACTATGGCTACACCTTC.

This clonotype has ten or more counts. This chain links TRBV29-1 with TRBJ2-4; TRBD1 is a possible D gene (6 bases). V lost 3 bases to trimming and J lost 6 bases, with 9 bases between them. This CDR3 contains 12 residues. CDR1 SQVTM and CDR2 ANQGSEA come from the germline V gene. The CDR3 region is CSVELGANIQYF. CDR3 coding DNA: TGCAGCGTTGAGCTGGGGGCAAACATTCAGTACTTC.

The chain links TRBV5-1 to TRBJ2-2; D gene ambiguous. CDR1 and CDR2 (germline): SGHRS, YFSETQ. Trimming removed 1 base at V and 0 bases at J, with 10 bases between. This CDR3 comprises 16 residues. CDR3 nucleotide sequence: TGCGCCAGCAGCTTGCGGGCCACAGCGAACACCGGGGAGCTGTTTTTT. This encodes CASSLRATANTGELFF.

This clonotype has a handful of counts. The chain is built from TRBV20-1 and TRBJ2-7; no clear D gene. The CDR3 contains 14 residues. V was cut by 0 bases and J by 2 bases, with 11 bases left in between. Looked up from germline, CDR1 is DFQATT and CDR2 is SNEGSKA (reference sequence). The CDR3 reads CSARDLALTYEQYF. Here the CDR3 DNA reads TGCAGTGCTAGAGATCTTGCGCTGACCTACGAGCAGTACTTC.

This clonotype was seen many times. The V gene is TRBV12-3 or TRBV12-4, the J gene TRBJ2-1; the match to TRBD1 covers 9 bases. The CDR3 runs to 13 residues. The V segment lost 5 bases and the J segment 14 bases; nucleotides outside the gene matches: 10. CDR3 loop: CASSITGQGVEFF. DNA for the CDR3: TGTGCCAGCAGTATCACGGGACAGGGTGTGGAGTTCTTC.

This clonotype was found a few times. The genes are TRBV20-1 and TRBJ2-3; tentative D call: TRBD2 (6 bases). Trimming pared 0 bases from V and 4 bases from J, leaving 14 bases between. The germline CDR1 and CDR2 sequences are DFQATT and SNEGSKA (reference sequence). CDR3 size: 15 residues. CDR3 nucleotides: TGCAGTGCTAGAGATTATCGGGAGAGTGCAGATACGCAGTATTTT. It translates to CSARDYRESADTQYF.

This clonotype was seen a handful of times. J is TRBJ2-5 and V is TRBV10-2, with TRBD1 matching over 7 bases. Germline loops: CDR1 WSHSY, CDR2 SAAADI. The CDR3 extends over 13 amino acids. Germline trimming cut 6 bases from V and 3 bases from J; bases unmatched to any gene: 4. CDR3 DNA: TGCGCCAGCAGCGAAACAGGGGAAGAGACCCAGTACTTC. It codes for CASSETGEETQYF.

This clonotype was picked up a small number of times. The gene calls are TRBV7-2 and TRBJ2-7; 10 bases agree with TRBD2. The trim removed 1 base at V and 2 bases at J, leaving 5 bases unmatched. The V gene's germline CDR1 is SGHTA and CDR2 FQGNSA. CDR3 length: 16 residues. CDR3 sequence (DNA): TGTGCCAGCAGCTTAGTCGCTCTAGCGGGGGCCTACGAGCAGTACTTC. It encodes CASSLVALAGAYEQYF.

The V call is TRBV29-1, the J call TRBJ2-2; unclear D gene. The V gene's germline CDR1 is SQVTM and CDR2 ANQGSEA. There are 14 residues in the CDR3. V was cut by 3 bases and J by 3 bases, with 11 bases left in between. The CDR3 DNA follows: TGCAGCGTTGAGTCGGTTATGGACACCGGGGAGCTGTTTTTT. Translation gives CSVESVMDTGELFF.

This clonotype appeared a few times. This chain connects TRBV10-3 to TRBJ2-1; TRBD2 matches 7 bases. The ends lost 8 bases at V and 15 bases at J; junction bases unmatched: 10. The germline CDR1 and CDR2 sequences are ENHRY and SYGVKD. The CDR3 covers 11 residues. Here the CDR3 reads CAIGARELPFF. For the CDR3, the DNA is TGTGCCATCGGGGCGCGGGAGTTGCCGTTCTTC.

This clonotype has just a few counts. CDR3: CASSLSREYGYTF. The DNA of the CDR3 is TGTGCCAGCAGCTTGTCCAGGGAATATGGCTACACCTTC. The rearrangement joins TRBV13 to TRBJ1-2, with D perhaps TRBD1 (5 bases). This CDR3 has 13 amino acids. Trimming pared 3 bases from V and 5 bases from J, leaving 10 bases between. CDR1 is PRHDT and CDR2 is FYEKMQ in the germline V gene (reference sequence).